The clone carrying this TCR beta chain has ten or more counts. CDR1 is SGHNT and CDR2 is YYREEE in the germline V gene (reference sequence). Between the trimmed V and J ends, which lost 0 bases and 4 bases, there was a span of 8 bases. The CDR3 is made up of 13 amino acids. The data were taken from a study of CD8+CD57+ T cells in acquired aplastic anemia. The study profiled TCR beta VDJ and CDR3 using genomic DNA as template. TCRdb reprocessed the reads via MiXCR and lists one record per CDR3 protein. The sample contains about 200,000 distinct CDR3 sequences, 30% to 40% of which appear only once. The clonotype originates from a human donor in good health, serving as a control. The J gene is TRBJ2-7, the V gene TRBV5-4; tentatively, D is TRBD1 or TRBD2 (5 bases each). The sequencing input was sorted CD4+, CD8+, or CD8+CD57+ T cells (not recorded which) from PBMCs. The CDR3 loop is CASSLGGYYEQYF. CDR3 DNA: TGTGCCAGCAGCTTGGGGGGGTATTACGAGCAGTACTTC. Using reference TRBV5-4 and TRBJ2-7 for the parts outside the CDR3, the full variable domain is ETGVTQSPTHLIKTRGQQVTLRCSSQSGHNTVSWYQQALGQGPQFIFQYYREEENGRGNFPPRFSGLQFPNYSSELNVNALELDDSALYLCASSLGGYYEQYFGPGTRLTVT.